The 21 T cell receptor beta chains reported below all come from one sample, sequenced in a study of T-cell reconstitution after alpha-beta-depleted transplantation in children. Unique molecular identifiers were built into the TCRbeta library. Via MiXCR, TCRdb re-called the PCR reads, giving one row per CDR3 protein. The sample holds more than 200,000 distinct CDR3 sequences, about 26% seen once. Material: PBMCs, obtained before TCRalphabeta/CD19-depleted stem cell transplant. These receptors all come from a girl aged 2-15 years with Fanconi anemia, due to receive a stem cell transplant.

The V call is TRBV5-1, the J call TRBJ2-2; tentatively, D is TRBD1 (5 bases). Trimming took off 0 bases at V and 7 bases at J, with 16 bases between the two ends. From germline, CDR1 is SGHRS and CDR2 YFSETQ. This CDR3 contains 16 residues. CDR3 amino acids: CASSLVGAQTGGELFF. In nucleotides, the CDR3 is TGCGCCAGCAGCTTGGTAGGGGCTCAGACCGGCGGGGAGCTGTTTTTT.

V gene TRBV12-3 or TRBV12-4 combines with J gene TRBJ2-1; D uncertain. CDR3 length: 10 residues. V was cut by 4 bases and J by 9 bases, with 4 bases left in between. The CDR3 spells CASSYVEQFF. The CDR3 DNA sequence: TGTGCCAGCAGTTATGTTGAGCAGTTCTTC.

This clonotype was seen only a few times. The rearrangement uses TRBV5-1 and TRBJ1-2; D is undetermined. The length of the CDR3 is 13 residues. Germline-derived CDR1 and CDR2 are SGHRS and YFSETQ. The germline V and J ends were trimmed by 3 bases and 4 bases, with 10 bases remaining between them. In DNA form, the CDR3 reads TGCGCCAGCAGCTCGGACGGTTCCTATGGCTACACCTTC. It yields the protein CASSSDGSYGYTF.

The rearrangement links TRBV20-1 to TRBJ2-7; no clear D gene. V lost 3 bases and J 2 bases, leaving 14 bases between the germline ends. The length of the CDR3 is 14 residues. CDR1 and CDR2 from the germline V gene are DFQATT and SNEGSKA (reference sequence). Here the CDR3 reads CSASWVQIPYEQYF. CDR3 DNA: TGCAGTGCTAGCTGGGTACAGATCCCCTACGAGCAGTACTTC.

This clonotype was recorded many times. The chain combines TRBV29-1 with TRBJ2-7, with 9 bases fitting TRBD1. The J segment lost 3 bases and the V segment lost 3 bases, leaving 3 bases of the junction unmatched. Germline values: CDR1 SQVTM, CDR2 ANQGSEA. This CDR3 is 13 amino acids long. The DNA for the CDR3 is TGCAGCGTTGAGGGACAGGGACACTACGAGCAGTACTTC. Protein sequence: CSVEGQGHYEQYF.

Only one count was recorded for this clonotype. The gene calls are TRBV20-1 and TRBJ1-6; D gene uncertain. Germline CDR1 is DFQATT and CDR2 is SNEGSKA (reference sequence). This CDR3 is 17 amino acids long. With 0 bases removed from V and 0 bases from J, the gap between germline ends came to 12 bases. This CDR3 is CSARDEGSGSYNSPLHF. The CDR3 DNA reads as TGCAGTGCTAGAGATGAGGGATCAGGCTCCTATAATTCACCCCTCCACTTT.

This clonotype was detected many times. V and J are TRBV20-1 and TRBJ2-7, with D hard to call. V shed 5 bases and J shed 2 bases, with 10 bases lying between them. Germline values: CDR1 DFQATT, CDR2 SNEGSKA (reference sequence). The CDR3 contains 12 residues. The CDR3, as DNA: TGCAGTGCTTCACGTGTCCCCTACGAGCAGTACTTC. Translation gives CSASRVPYEQYF.

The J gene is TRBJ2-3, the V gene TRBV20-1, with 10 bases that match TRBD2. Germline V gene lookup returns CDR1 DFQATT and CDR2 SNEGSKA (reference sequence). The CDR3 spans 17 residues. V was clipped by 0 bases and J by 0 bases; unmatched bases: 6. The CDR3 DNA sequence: TGCAGTGCTAGAGACCCTTGGACTAGCGGTAGCACAGATACGCAGTATTTT. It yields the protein CSARDPWTSGSTDTQYF.

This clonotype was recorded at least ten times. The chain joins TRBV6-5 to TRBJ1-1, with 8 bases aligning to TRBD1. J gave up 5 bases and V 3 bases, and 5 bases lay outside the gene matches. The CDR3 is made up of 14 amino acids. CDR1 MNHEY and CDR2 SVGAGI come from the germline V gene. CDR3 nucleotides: TGTGCCAGCAGTTATGTCAGGACAGGGACTGAAGCTTTCTTT. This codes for CASSYVRTGTEAFF.

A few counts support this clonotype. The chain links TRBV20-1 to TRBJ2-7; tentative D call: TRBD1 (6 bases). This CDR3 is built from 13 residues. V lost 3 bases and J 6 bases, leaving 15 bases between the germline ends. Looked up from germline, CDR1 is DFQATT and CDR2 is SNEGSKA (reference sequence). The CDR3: CSARSRGRGEQYF. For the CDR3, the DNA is TGCAGTGCTAGGTCCCGAGGCAGGGGCGAGCAGTACTTC.

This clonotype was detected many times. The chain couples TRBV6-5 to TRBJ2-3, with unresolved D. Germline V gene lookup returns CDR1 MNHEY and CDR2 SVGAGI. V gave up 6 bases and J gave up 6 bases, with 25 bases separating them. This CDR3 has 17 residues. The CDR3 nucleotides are TGTGCCAGCAGCCTCCCAAGTGTCCTCTTCAGGCGGGATACGCAGTATTTT. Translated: CASSLPSVLFRRDTQYF.

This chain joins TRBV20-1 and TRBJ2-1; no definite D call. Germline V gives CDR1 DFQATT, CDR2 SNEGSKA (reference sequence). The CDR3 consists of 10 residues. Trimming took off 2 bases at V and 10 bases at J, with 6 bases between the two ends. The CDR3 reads CSARPQEQFF. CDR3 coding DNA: TGCAGTGCTAGACCACAGGAGCAGTTCTTC.

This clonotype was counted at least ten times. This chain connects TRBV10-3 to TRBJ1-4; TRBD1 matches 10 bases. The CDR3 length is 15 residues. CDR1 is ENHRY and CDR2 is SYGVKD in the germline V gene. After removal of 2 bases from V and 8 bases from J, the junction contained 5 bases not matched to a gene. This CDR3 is CAISERGQGDEKLFF. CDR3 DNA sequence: TGTGCCATCAGTGAGAGAGGACAGGGGGACGAAAAACTGTTTTTT.

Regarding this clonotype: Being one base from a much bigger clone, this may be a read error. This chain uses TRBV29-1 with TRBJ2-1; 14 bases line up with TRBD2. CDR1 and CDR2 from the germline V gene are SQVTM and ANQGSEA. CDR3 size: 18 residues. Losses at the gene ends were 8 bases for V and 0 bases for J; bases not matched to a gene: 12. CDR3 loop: CSFIPGLAGVDSYNEQFF. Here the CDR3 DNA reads TGCAGCTTCATACCGGGACTAGCGGGAGTAGACTCCTACAATGAGCAGTTCTTC.

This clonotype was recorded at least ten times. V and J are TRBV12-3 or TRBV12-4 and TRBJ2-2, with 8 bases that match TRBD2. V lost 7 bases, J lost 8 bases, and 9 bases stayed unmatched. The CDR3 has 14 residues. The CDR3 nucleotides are TGTGCCAGCACCCTCAGACGGGGGGGAGGGGAGCTGTTTTTT. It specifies CASTLRRGGGELFF.

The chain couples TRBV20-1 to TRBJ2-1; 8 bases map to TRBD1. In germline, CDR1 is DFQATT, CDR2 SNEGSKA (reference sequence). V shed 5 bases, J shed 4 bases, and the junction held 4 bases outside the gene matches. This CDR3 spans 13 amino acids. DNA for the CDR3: TGCAGTGCTGACAGGGGCGGGTACAATGAGCAGTTCTTC. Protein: CSADRGGYNEQFF.

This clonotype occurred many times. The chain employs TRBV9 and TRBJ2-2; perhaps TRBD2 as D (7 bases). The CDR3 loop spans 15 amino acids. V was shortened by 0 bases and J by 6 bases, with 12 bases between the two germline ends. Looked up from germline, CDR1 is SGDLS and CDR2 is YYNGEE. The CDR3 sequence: CASSVGQGRAGELFF. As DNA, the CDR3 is TGTGCCAGCAGCGTAGGTCAGGGGAGGGCCGGGGAGCTGTTTTTT.

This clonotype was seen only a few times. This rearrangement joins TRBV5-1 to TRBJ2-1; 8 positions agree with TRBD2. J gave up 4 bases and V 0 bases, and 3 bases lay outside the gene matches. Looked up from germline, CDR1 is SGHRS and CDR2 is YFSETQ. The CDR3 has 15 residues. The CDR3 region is CASSLAASGYNEQFF. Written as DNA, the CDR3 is TGCGCCAGCAGCTTGGCGGCTAGCGGGTACAATGAGCAGTTCTTC.

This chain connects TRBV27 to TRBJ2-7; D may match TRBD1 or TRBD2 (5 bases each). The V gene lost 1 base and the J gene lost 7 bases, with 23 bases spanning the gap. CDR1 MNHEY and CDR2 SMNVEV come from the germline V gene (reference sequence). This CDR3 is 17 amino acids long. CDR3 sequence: CASSLFGTGTVKREQYF. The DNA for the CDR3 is TGTGCCAGCAGTTTATTTGGGACCGGGACCGTAAAAAGGGAGCAGTACTTC.

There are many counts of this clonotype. The CDR3 sequence: CASSPDRVEQFF. The CDR3 nucleotides are TGTGCCAGCAGCCCCGACAGGGTTGAGCAGTTCTTC. The rearrangement joins TRBV7-7 to TRBJ2-1, with 7 bases aligning to TRBD1. The CDR3 covers 12 residues. The ends lost 5 bases at V and 9 bases at J; junction bases unmatched: 4. CDR1 and CDR2 (germline): SSHAT, FNYEAQ (reference sequence).

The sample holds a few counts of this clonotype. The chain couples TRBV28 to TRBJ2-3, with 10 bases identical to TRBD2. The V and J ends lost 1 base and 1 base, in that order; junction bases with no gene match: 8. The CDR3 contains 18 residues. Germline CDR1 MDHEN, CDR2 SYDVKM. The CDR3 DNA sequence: TGTGCCAGCAGTTTATTGGCCGCCGGGACTAGCGGCACAGATACGCAGTATTTT. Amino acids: CASSLLAAGTSGTDTQYF.